These T cell receptor beta chains were read from a single sample in a study of shared clonotypes between healthy human individuals. Assay: immunoSEQ multiplex PCR; the TCRdb copy retains only in-frame clones and omits some. The sample yields some 1 million clones, under 80% seen once. Material: memory CD4+ T cells sorted from blood. The receptors shown here come from a man between 18 and 35 years old in good health. The CDR3 runs from the conserved cysteine through the conserved F or W. Each record gives: V gene, J gene, clone size, D gene, CDR3 protein. The D gene is left open where the match is weak. The size field is filled for only some rows; it gives once, few, many or a size class.

TRBV2	TRBJ1-2	NA	TRBD1	CASIKDRVGSKFYGYTF
TRBV19	TRBJ2-3	NA	NA	CASSLGTVYTDTQYF
TRBV7-9	TRBJ1-5	NA	NA	CASSPEGLATQHF
TRBV5-4	TRBJ2-7	NA	TRBD1	CASSLEGQGVYEQYF
TRBV11-2	TRBJ2-1	NA	NA	CASSLVLVFGEQFF
TRBV4-1	TRBJ2-1	NA	NA	CASSQLSEREQFF
TRBV6-5	TRBJ2-3	NA	NA	CASSGVMRDTQYF
TRBV6-1	TRBJ1-1	many	NA	CASRKPGLMNTEAFF
TRBV6-1	TRBJ1-2	NA	NA	CASTLQGIANYGYTF
TRBV7-9	TRBJ2-2	NA	NA	CASSLQPGPAGELFF
TRBV2	TRBJ2-7	few	NA	CASRAAYEQYF
TRBV19	TRBJ2-1	NA	NA	CASSRALIPYNEQFF
TRBV2	TRBJ2-2	NA	TRBD1	CASRGDRVPGELFF
TRBV6-1	TRBJ2-7	NA	NA	CASSEVRRDEQYF
TRBV5-1	TRBJ2-7	NA	TRBD1	CASSLSGGRRLEQYF
TRBV4-1	TRBJ1-5	NA	NA	CASSQGEASNQPQHF
TRBV19	TRBJ1-3	NA	NA	CASSIKGRAFSGNTIYF
TRBV5-8	TRBJ2-5	NA	NA	CASSPARRETQYF
TRBV5-1	TRBJ1-5	once	NA	CASSLGTGDSNQPQHF
TRBV5-1	TRBJ1-4	once	TRBD1	CASRQGTGVVKLFF
TRBV10-3	TRBJ1-4	NA	NA	CATRSRQENEKLFF
TRBV5-4	TRBJ2-3	NA	NA	CASSSTNLVTDTQYF
TRBV5-1	TRBJ2-7	NA	TRBD1	CASSIDRGHPYEQYF
TRBV5-6	TRBJ1-1	few	NA	CASSFAVNTEAFF
TRBV5-6	TRBJ1-1	NA	NA	CASSLAGGANTEAFF
TRBV19	TRBJ2-2	NA	TRBD2	CASTLAGDTGELFF
TRBV19	TRBJ2-2	NA	TRBD1	CASSTTGTNTGELFF
TRBV4-1	TRBJ2-3	once	TRBD1	CASSKRDQGAADTQYF
TRBV6-5	TRBJ1-2	NA	NA	CASFKGGAGYGYTF